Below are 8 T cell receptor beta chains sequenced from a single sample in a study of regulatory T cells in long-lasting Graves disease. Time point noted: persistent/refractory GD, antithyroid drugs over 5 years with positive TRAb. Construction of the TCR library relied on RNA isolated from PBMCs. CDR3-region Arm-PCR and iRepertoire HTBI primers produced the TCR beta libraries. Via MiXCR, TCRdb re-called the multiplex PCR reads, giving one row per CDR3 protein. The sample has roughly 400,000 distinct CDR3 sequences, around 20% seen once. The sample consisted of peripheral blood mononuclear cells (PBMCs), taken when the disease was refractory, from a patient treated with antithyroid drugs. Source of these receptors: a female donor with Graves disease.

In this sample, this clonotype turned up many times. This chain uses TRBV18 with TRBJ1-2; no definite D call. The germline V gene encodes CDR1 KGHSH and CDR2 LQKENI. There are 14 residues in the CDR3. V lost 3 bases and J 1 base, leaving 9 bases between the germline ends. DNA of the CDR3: TGTGCCAGCTCACCTCTTCCAGATAACTATGGCTACACCTTC. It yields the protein CASSPLPDNYGYTF.

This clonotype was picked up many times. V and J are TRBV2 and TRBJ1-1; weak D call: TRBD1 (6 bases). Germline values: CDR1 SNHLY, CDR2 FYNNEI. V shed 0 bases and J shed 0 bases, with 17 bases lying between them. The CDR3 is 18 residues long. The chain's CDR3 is CASSEAPTQGWVNTEAFF. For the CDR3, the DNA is TGTGCCAGCAGTGAAGCACCTACACAGGGATGGGTGAACACTGAAGCTTTCTTT.

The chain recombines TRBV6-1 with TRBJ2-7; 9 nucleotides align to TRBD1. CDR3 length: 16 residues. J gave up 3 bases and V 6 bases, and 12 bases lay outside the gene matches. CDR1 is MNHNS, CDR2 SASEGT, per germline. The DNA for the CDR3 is TGTGCCAGCAGGCCCACAGGGGGCTCGAGCCTCTACGAGCAGTACTTC. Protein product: CASRPTGGSSLYEQYF.

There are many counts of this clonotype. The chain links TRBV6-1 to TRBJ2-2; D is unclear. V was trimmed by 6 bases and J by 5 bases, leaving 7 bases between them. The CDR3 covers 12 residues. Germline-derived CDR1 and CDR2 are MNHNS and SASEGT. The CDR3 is CASRGETGELFF. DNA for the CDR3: TGTGCCAGCAGAGGAGAGACCGGGGAGCTGTTTTTT.

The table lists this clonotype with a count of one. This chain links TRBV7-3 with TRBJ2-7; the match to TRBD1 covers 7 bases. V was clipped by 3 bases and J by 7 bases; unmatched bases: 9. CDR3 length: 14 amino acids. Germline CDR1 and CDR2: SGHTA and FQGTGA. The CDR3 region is CASSLGQGVGEQYF. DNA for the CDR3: TGTGCCAGCAGCTTGGGGCAGGGGGTTGGGGAGCAGTACTTC.

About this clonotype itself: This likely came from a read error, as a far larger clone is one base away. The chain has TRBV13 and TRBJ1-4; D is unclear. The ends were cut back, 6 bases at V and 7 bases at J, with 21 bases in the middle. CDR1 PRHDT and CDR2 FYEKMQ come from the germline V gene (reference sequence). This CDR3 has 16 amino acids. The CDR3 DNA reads TGTGCCAGCAGAGAGGGCAGTCTCCCGGGAAGTGAAAAACTGTTTTTT. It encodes CASREGSLPGSEKLFF.

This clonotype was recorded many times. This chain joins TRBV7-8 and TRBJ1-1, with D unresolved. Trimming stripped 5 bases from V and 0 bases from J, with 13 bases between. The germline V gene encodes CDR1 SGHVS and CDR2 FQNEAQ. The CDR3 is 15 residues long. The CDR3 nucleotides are TGTGCCAGCAGCAATTCTCAAGCAGTGAACACTGAAGCTTTCTTT. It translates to CASSNSQAVNTEAFF.

The CDR3 DNA is TGTGCCACCAGCACAGGGGTGAATGAGCAGTTCTTC. This sequence encodes CATSTGVNEQFF. This chain connects TRBV15 to TRBJ2-1; D perhaps matches TRBD1 (6 bases). This CDR3 is 12 amino acids long. CDR1 is LNHNV, CDR2 YYDKDF, per germline (reference sequence). The V and J ends lost 4 bases and 7 bases respectively, with 8 bases between them.